The 23 T cell receptor beta chains presented below share a single source sample, sequenced in a study of OX40 agonist ivuxolimab in advanced cancers. Profiling relied on immunoSEQ multiplex PCR, and the TCRdb table lists in-frame clones only, not all of them. The sample contains about 26,000 clones, about 88% of which appear only once. The sample consisted of CD4+ or CD8+ T cells sorted from blood, taken in a trial of the OX40 agonist ivuxolimab. The source is an adult with an advanced solid tumor such as melanoma, head and neck, liver or kidney cancer.

The chain combines TRBV11-3 with TRBJ2-7, with 8 bases fitting TRBD1. V shed 6 bases, J shed 3 bases, and the junction held 4 bases outside the gene matches. Germline CDR1 reads SGHNT; CDR2 reads YENEEA. This CDR3 region has 13 residues. DNA for the CDR3: TGTGCCAGCAGAAGAGGACAGGGCTACGAGCAGTACTTC. Translated, it gives CASRRGQGYEQYF.

The chain uses TRBV4-3 and TRBJ1-6; TRBD1 might be the D (6 bases). The CDR3 length is 17 residues. Germline loops: CDR1 LGHNA, CDR2 YSLEER. The ends were cut back, 0 bases at V and 7 bases at J, with 16 bases in the middle. The CDR3 nucleotides are TGCGCCAGCAGCCAAGATAGGGGGACCTTGGGGAATTCACCCCTCCACTTT. As protein: CASSQDRGTLGNSPLHF.

The genes are TRBV12-5 and TRBJ1-3; the match to TRBD1 covers 12 bases. The V gene's germline CDR1 is LGHNT and CDR2 FRNRAP. The CDR3 is made up of 20 amino acids. The V and J ends lost 0 bases and 2 bases, in that order; junction bases with no gene match: 11. The CDR3 reads CASGLVPGQGAFIAGNTIYF. The CDR3 DNA reads TGTGCTAGTGGTTTGGTACCGGGACAGGGGGCTTTCATTGCTGGAAACACCATATATTTT.

J is TRBJ1-2 and V is TRBV10-3; D is unclear. The V end lost 6 bases, the J end lost 5 bases, and 10 bases lay between the germline ends. There are 12 residues in the CDR3. CDR1 ENHRY and CDR2 SYGVKD come from the germline V gene. CDR3 sequence (DNA): TGTGCCATCAGGGAACCGAGGTATGGCTACACCTTC. Translation gives CAIREPRYGYTF.

The V gene is TRBV12-5, the J gene TRBJ1-4; TRBD1 matches at 9 bases. The CDR3 is made up of 14 amino acids. The V segment lost 6 bases and the J segment 6 bases; nucleotides outside the gene matches: 5. The V gene's germline CDR1 is LGHNT and CDR2 FRNRAP. CDR3 nucleotides: TGTGCTAGTGGCCAAGGACAGGGGCATGAAAAACTGTTTTTT. Translating gives CASGQGQGHEKLFF. Together with reference TRBV12-5 and TRBJ1-4, the CDR3 gives the full variable domain: DARVTQTPRHKVTEMGQEVTMRCQPILGHNTVFWYRQTMMQGLELLAYFRNRAPLDDSGMPKDRFSAEMPDATLATLKIQPSEPRDSAVYFCASGQGQGHEKLFFGSGTQLSVL.

The rearrangement uses TRBV2 and TRBJ1-1, with 7 bases that match TRBD1. CDR1 is SNHLY and CDR2 is FYNNEI in the germline V gene. V gave up 10 bases and J gave up 4 bases; unmatched junction bases: 9. This CDR3 comprises 13 residues. The CDR3 sequence is CANRDSGRTEAFF. The CDR3 nucleotides are TGTGCCAATCGGGACAGCGGGCGCACTGAAGCTTTCTTT. The full variable domain, with the rest looked up from reference TRBV2 and TRBJ1-1, is EPEVTQTPSHQVTQMGQEVILRCVPISNHLYFYWYRQILGQKVEFLVSFYNNEISEKSEIFDDQFSVERPDGSNFTLKIRSTKLEDSAMYFCANRDSGRTEAFFGQGTRLTVV.

The rearrangement uses TRBV15 and TRBJ2-2, with 11 positions matching TRBD1. Germline CDR1 is LNHNV and CDR2 is YYDKDF (reference sequence). This CDR3 spans 17 amino acids. After removal of 0 bases from V and 3 bases from J, the junction contained 3 bases not matched to a gene. The CDR3 sequence is CATSRDAGQGDTGELFF. DNA of the CDR3: TGTGCCACCAGCAGAGATGCGGGACAGGGGGACACCGGGGAGCTGTTTTTT.

A few counts support this clone. The CDR3 sequence is CASSQDLPGSPNGYTF. The CDR3, as DNA: TGCGCCAGCAGCCAAGATCTTCCGGGCTCCCCCAATGGCTACACCTTC. The chain carries TRBV4-1 and TRBJ1-2, with D uncertain. The CDR3 is 16 residues long. Germline V gene data show CDR1 as MGHRA and CDR2 as YSYEKL. V lost 0 bases and J 6 bases, leaving 17 bases between the germline ends.

CDR3 residues: CASTNGGAEENEQFF. The CDR3 nucleotides are TGTGCCAGCACGAACGGGGGGGCAGAAGAGAATGAGCAGTTCTTC. This chain uses TRBV28 with TRBJ2-1; TRBD2 aligns across 8 bases. Losses at the gene ends were 7 bases for V and 7 bases for J; bases not matched to a gene: 12. The CDR3 runs 15 residues. Germline V lookup: CDR1 MDHEN, CDR2 SYDVKM.

This clone was observed a single time. The chain recombines TRBV5-4 with TRBJ2-7; D possibly uses TRBD1 or TRBD2 (5 bases each). V was pared by 2 bases and J by 5 bases, with 17 bases between. There are 15 residues in the CDR3. CDR1 is SGHNT, CDR2 YYREEE, per germline (reference sequence). The CDR3 coding sequence is TGTGCCAGCAGCTTCGGCCCAGGGCTGAGGGACGAGCAGTACTTC. It is translated as CASSFGPGLRDEQYF.

The V call is TRBV11-2, the J call TRBJ2-7; possibly TRBD1 or TRBD2 for D (8 bases each). The CDR3 totals 17 residues. Germline V gene data show CDR1 as SGHAT and CDR2 as FQNNGV. V was trimmed by 6 bases and J by 1 base, leaving 22 bases between them. CDR3: CASSLPGGQGASYEQYF. The CDR3 DNA is TGTGCCAGCAGTCTCCCGGGGGGGCAGGGGGCTTCCTACGAGCAGTACTTC.

This chain uses TRBV4-2 with TRBJ2-1, with TRBD2 identical over 12 bases. Unmatched junction bases numbered 10, after V lost 4 bases and J lost 9 bases. The CDR3 has 16 residues. Germline V CDR1 and CDR2: LGHNA, YNFKEQ. The CDR3 region has the DNA TGTGCCAGCAGCCGAGGGGGGACTAGCGGGCTGCTTGAGCAGTTCTTC. The encoded protein is CASSRGGTSGLLEQFF.

V gene TRBV19 combines with J gene TRBJ1-4; D is perhaps TRBD1 (5 bases). CDR1 LNHDA and CDR2 SQIVND come from the germline V gene (reference sequence). The CDR3 has 15 residues. The V gene lost 7 bases and the J gene lost 8 bases, with 20 bases spanning the gap. The CDR3 DNA follows: TGTGCCAGTACCGATGGGGGTCGGCGGGGAGAAAAACTGTTTTTT. It is translated as CASTDGGRRGEKLFF.

The J gene is TRBJ1-1, the V gene TRBV5-5; 8 bases are shared with TRBD1. This CDR3 spans 16 amino acids. V gave up 3 bases and J gave up 1 base; unmatched junction bases: 8. The germline V gene encodes CDR1 SGHKS and CDR2 YYEKEE (reference sequence). The CDR3, as DNA: TGTGCCAGCAGCTACCCAGGGGGCGCGGGGAACACTGAAGCTTTCTTT. Its protein product is CASSYPGGAGNTEAFF.

This CDR3 reads CACSGMTYNEQFF. As DNA, the CDR3 is TGTGCCTGTTCAGGGATGACCTACAATGAGCAGTTCTTC. V usage is TRBV30 and J usage is TRBJ2-1, with a possible D match to TRBD1 (5 bases). Trimming took off 6 bases at V and 2 bases at J, with 11 bases between the two ends. This CDR3 region has 13 residues. Germline assignment: CDR1 GTSNPN and CDR2 SVGIG (reference sequence).

V and J are TRBV6-5 and TRBJ1-5; the D is unclear. The CDR3 contains 13 residues. Trimming pared 8 bases from V and 7 bases from J, leaving 15 bases between. Germline CDR1 reads MNHEY; CDR2 reads SVGAGI. The CDR3 DNA reads as TGTGCCAGCGGGTTGAGGGAGGGCCAGCCCCAGCATTTT. This gives the protein CASGLREGQPQHF.

This clone was observed a single time. J is TRBJ2-7 and V is TRBV28; 8 bases are a match to TRBD2. Trimming removed 3 bases from V and 2 bases from J; junction bases left unmatched: 9. This CDR3 has 16 amino acids. Germline V gives CDR1 MDHEN, CDR2 SYDVKM. The CDR3 bases are TGTGCCAGCAGTTTCCGTAGCGGGACACTTGCCTACGAGCAGTACTTC. This codes for CASSFRSGTLAYEQYF.

The rearrangement uses TRBV6-5 and TRBJ1-1; the D is unclear. CDR1 MNHEY and CDR2 SVGAGI come from the germline V gene. Trimming stripped 5 bases from V and 1 base from J, with 14 bases between. The CDR3 contains 15 residues. In nucleotides, the CDR3 is TGTGCCAGCAGTCCTCTAAAGGGCCCGAACACTGAAGCTTTCTTT. This sequence encodes CASSPLKGPNTEAFF.

The chain has TRBV6-1 and TRBJ2-1, with 10 bases fitting TRBD2. CDR1 is MNHNS and CDR2 is SASEGT in the germline V gene. J lost 7 bases, V lost 5 bases, and 8 bases had no gene match. There are 15 residues in the CDR3. In DNA, the CDR3 is TGTGCCAGCAGTCCCCCCAGCGGGGGGGGAAATGAGCAGTTCTTC. Translated: CASSPPSGGGNEQFF.

This chain connects TRBV9 to TRBJ2-1; the match to TRBD2 covers 7 bases. Germline CDR1 and CDR2: SGDLS and YYNGEE. The CDR3 has 16 residues. J lost 4 bases, V lost 0 bases, and 7 bases had no gene match. CDR3 protein: CASSVVGGGAYNEQFF. The CDR3 DNA follows: TGTGCCAGCAGCGTAGTGGGCGGGGGAGCATACAATGAGCAGTTCTTC. The variable domain in full, completed from reference TRBV9 and TRBJ2-1, reads DSGVTQTPKHLITATGQRVTLRCSPRSGDLSVYWYQQSLDQGLQFLIQYYNGEERAKGNILERFSAQQFPDLHSELNLSSLELGDSALYFCASSVVGGGAYNEQFFGPGTRLTVL.

The chain links TRBV11-1 to TRBJ2-7, with TRBD1 identical over 9 bases. CDR1 SGHAT and CDR2 FQDESV come from the germline V gene (reference sequence). The CDR3 has 14 amino acids. V was pared by 2 bases and J by 4 bases, with 3 bases of the junction left unmatched. The CDR3 spells CASSLRGQGYEQYF. In nucleotides, the CDR3 is TGTGCCAGCAGCTTAAGGGGACAGGGTTACGAGCAGTACTTC.

CDR3 DNA sequence: TGCGCCAGCGCTAACTGGGGCACTGAAGCTTTCTTT. This translates into CASANWGTEAFF. The chain has TRBV5-1 and TRBJ1-1; D not resolved. Germline CDR1 SGHRS, CDR2 YFSETQ. This CDR3 has 12 residues. The V gene lost 7 bases and the J gene lost 4 bases, with 11 bases spanning the gap.

The chain combines TRBV9 with TRBJ2-2, with a possible D match to TRBD1 (5 bases). The CDR3 runs 13 residues. V was trimmed by 0 bases and J by 5 bases, leaving 5 bases between them. Germline V gene sequence: CDR1 SGDLS, CDR2 YYNGEE. The CDR3 DNA reads as TGTGCCAGCAGCGTAGAGGGGACCGGGGAGCTGTTTTTT. Protein product: CASSVEGTGELFF. The full variable domain, rest sourced from reference TRBV9 and TRBJ2-2, is DSGVTQTPKHLITATGQRVTLRCSPRSGDLSVYWYQQSLDQGLQFLIQYYNGEERAKGNILERFSAQQFPDLHSELNLSSLELGDSALYFCASSVEGTGELFFGEGSRLTVL.